One sample yielded the 26 T cell receptor beta chains listed below, sequenced in a study of T cells in Graves' hyperthyroidism and ophthalmopathy. The TCR beta CDR3 regions underwent amplification using RNA transcripts as the source. With the HTBI primer set, the TCR CDR3 went through a first round of RT-PCR. TCRdb reprocessed the multiplex PCR reads via MiXCR and lists one record per CDR3 protein. Of 300,000 to 350,000 distinct CDR3 sequences listed, roughly 18% are singletons. Sequencing was carried out using blood. The receptors here all came from a woman aged 40-49 years with Graves' ophthalmopathy.

This rearrangement joins TRBV19 to TRBJ1-2; D is unclear. The CDR3 is 14 residues long. Deletions cut 5 bases from V and 4 bases from J, with 14 bases between. Germline values: CDR1 LNHDA, CDR2 SQIVND (reference sequence). The CDR3 protein is CASSFQDGIYGYTF. CDR3 DNA: TGTGCCAGTAGTTTCCAGGACGGAATCTATGGCTACACCTTC.

The rearrangement joins TRBV28 to TRBJ2-7; 7 positions agree with TRBD1. V shed 8 bases, J shed 5 bases, and the junction held 12 bases outside the gene matches. This CDR3 contains 14 residues. Germline CDR1 MDHEN, CDR2 SYDVKM. The CDR3, as DNA: TGTGCCAGCTCAGGGGGACAGTTATTTCACGAGCAGTACTTC. This translates into CASSGGQLFHEQYF.

This clonotype was detected many times. This chain links TRBV12-3 or TRBV12-4 with TRBJ1-2; TRBD1 might be the D (6 bases). This CDR3 is 14 amino acids long. V was trimmed by 7 bases and J by 6 bases, leaving 18 bases between them. The CDR3 loop reads CASTLGGGSNGYTF. The CDR3 bases are TGTGCCAGCACCCTAGGAGGGGGTAGTAATGGCTACACCTTC.

This clonotype has a count of ten or more. The chain is built from TRBV6-2 or TRBV6-3 and TRBJ2-7; TRBD1 is a possible D gene (7 bases). This CDR3 is built from 14 residues. V lost 8 bases, J lost 5 bases, and 19 bases lay in between. CDR1 is MNHEY, CDR2 SVGEGT, per germline. The CDR3 sequence: CASSEAGGFDEQYF. The CDR3 nucleotides read TGTGCCAGCTCAGAGGCAGGGGGGTTCGACGAGCAGTACTTC.

This clonotype was found many times. The CDR3 loop is CASSVLAEVGLGEQYF. In nucleotides, the CDR3 is TGTGCCAGCAGCGTACTAGCGGAGGTGGGACTAGGAGAGCAGTACTTC. The chain uses TRBV11-2 and TRBJ2-7, with TRBD2 matching over 8 bases. With 5 bases clipped from V and 7 bases from J, the junction kept 16 bases outside the gene matches. The CDR3 runs to 16 residues. Germline V gene lookup returns CDR1 SGHAT and CDR2 FQNNGV. Full variable domain (rest looked up from reference TRBV11-2 and TRBJ2-7): EAGVAQSPRYKIIEKRQSVAFWCNPISGHATLYWYQQILGQGPKLLIQFQNNGVVDDSQLPKDRFSAERLKGVDSTLKIQPAKLEDSAVYLCASSVLAEVGLGEQYFGPGTRLTVT.

In this sample, this clonotype turned up many times. This sequence may be a read error, since a much larger clone differs from it by one base. The chain couples TRBV12-3 or TRBV12-4 to TRBJ1-1, with TRBD1 as a possible D gene (6 bases). CDR3 length: 14 residues. Written as DNA, the CDR3 is TGTGCCAGCAGGCGCAGGGGAGCGGACACTGAAACTTTCTTT. It codes for CASRRRGADTETFF.

This clonotype was picked up many times. The chain uses TRBV27 and TRBJ2-7; 7 bases map to TRBD1. CDR3 length: 14 amino acids. J was trimmed by 5 bases and V by 1 base; bases with no gene match: 5. Germline V lookup: CDR1 MNHEY, CDR2 SMNVEV (reference sequence). CDR3 nucleotide sequence: TGTGCCAGCAGTTTATTGGACAGGTGGGACGAGCAGTACTTC. It translates to CASSLLDRWDEQYF.

This clonotype was detected many times. V usage is TRBV6-1 and J usage is TRBJ2-7, with D tentatively TRBD1 (5 bases). Trimming stripped 6 bases from V and 3 bases from J, with 9 bases between. Per germline, CDR1 MNHNS and CDR2 SASEGT. This CDR3 region has 12 residues. The CDR3 is CASRETVYEQYF. The CDR3 coding sequence is TGTGCCAGCAGAGAGACAGTCTACGAGCAGTACTTC.

V usage is TRBV12-3 or TRBV12-4 and J usage is TRBJ2-5; either TRBD1 or TRBD2 may fit D (5 bases each). Trimming pared 5 bases from V and 7 bases from J, leaving 14 bases between. The CDR3 loop spans 13 amino acids. The CDR3 is CASSLGPQRTQYF. Written as DNA, the CDR3 is TGTGCCAGCAGTCTGGGACCTCAGAGGACCCAGTACTTC.

The table lists this clonotype with many counts. The V gene is TRBV2, the J gene TRBJ1-6; tentative D call: TRBD1 (6 bases). The CDR3 extends over 15 amino acids. Germline loops: CDR1 SNHLY, CDR2 FYNNEI. V was pared by 6 bases and J by 10 bases, with 19 bases between. The CDR3 here is CASSLDSGGGSPLHF. The CDR3 nucleotides read TGTGCCAGCAGCCTGGACAGTGGAGGGGGGTCACCCCTCCACTTT.

This clonotype was counted ten times or more. In DNA form, the CDR3 reads TGTGCCAGTAGTACAACAGGGGCCCCCGGGGGCAATCAGCCCCAGCATTTT. Translating it yields CASSTTGAPGGNQPQHF. This chain joins TRBV19 and TRBJ1-5; TRBD1 matches at 7 bases. The CDR3 runs to 17 residues. V gave up 4 bases and J gave up 2 bases; unmatched junction bases: 11. Looked up from germline, CDR1 is LNHDA and CDR2 is SQIVND (reference sequence).

V gene TRBV6-2 or TRBV6-3 combines with J gene TRBJ1-1; possible D gene TRBD1, 5 bases. Trimming removed 2 bases at V and 8 bases at J, with 12 bases between. CDR1 is MNHEY, CDR2 SVGEGT, per germline. The CDR3 has 13 amino acids. The CDR3 region is CASSYELGGEAFF. The CDR3 DNA reads as TGTGCCAGCAGTTACGAACTCGGGGGGGAAGCTTTCTTT.

This clonotype appeared many times. The chain couples TRBV24-1 to TRBJ1-5, with D possibly TRBD1 on 5 matching bases. V dropped 3 bases and J dropped 10 bases, with 15 bases sitting between them. The germline gives CDR1 KGHDR, CDR2 SFDVKD. This CDR3 has 14 amino acids. For the CDR3, the DNA is TGTGCCACCAGTGATCCCCGGGGCTTTCGACCCCAGCATTTT. It encodes CATSDPRGFRPQHF.

This clonotype occurred many times. This chain links TRBV30 with TRBJ1-5, with no clear D. Germline V lookup: CDR1 GTSNPN, CDR2 SVGIG (reference sequence). The CDR3 runs 15 residues. Deletions cut 3 bases from V and 4 bases from J, with 16 bases between. The CDR3 bases are TGTGCCTGGAGACACCGAACGAGCGATAATCAGCCCCAGCATTTT. The encoded protein is CAWRHRTSDNQPQHF.

In this sample, this clonotype turned up many times. The chain employs TRBV4-1 and TRBJ2-7; D possibly corresponds to TRBD1 (5 bases). V was shortened by 1 base and J by 2 bases, with 12 bases between the two germline ends. The CDR3 extends over 15 amino acids. Germline V gene data show CDR1 as MGHRA and CDR2 as YSYEKL. The chain's CDR3 is CASSQVGRGTYEQYF. For the CDR3, the DNA is TGCGCCAGCAGCCAAGTAGGTAGGGGAACCTACGAGCAGTACTTC.

The chain links TRBV11-2 to TRBJ2-7; no definite D call. The CDR3 contains 17 residues. The V gene's germline CDR1 is SGHAT and CDR2 FQNNGV. Trimming took off 5 bases at V and 3 bases at J, with 23 bases between the two ends. In DNA form, the CDR3 reads TGTGCCAGCAGCGGGTACCTGGGATCAAAGAAGGTCTACGAGCAGTACTTC. Translated, it gives CASSGYLGSKKVYEQYF.

This clonotype showed up many times. The rearrangement joins TRBV12-3 or TRBV12-4 to TRBJ2-7; 8 nucleotides match TRBD2. J lost 5 bases, V lost 5 bases, and 2 bases had no gene match. The length of the CDR3 is 12 residues. This CDR3 reads CASSMTSDEQYF. The CDR3 bases are TGTGCCAGCAGTATGACTAGCGACGAGCAGTACTTC.

This clonotype was seen only a few times. V usage is TRBV3-1 and J usage is TRBJ2-2, with 8 bases lining up with TRBD1. Per germline, CDR1 LGHDT and CDR2 YNNKEL (reference sequence). Unmatched junction bases numbered 9, after V lost 5 bases and J lost 10 bases. The CDR3 length is 14 residues. The CDR3 region is CASSWRQGAKELFF. The CDR3 DNA is TGTGCCAGCAGCTGGCGGCAGGGGGCGAAGGAGCTGTTTTTT. The complete variable domain, with remaining parts taken from reference TRBV3-1 and TRBJ2-2, reads DTAVSQTPKYLVTQMGNDKSIKCEQNLGHDTMYWYKQDSKKFLKIMFSYNNKELIINETVPNRFSPKSPDKAHLNLHINSLELGDSAVYFCASSWRQGAKELFFGEGSRLTVL.

This clonotype occurred many times. The chain employs TRBV6-5 and TRBJ1-3, with D uncertain. Germline CDR1 is MNHEY and CDR2 is SVGAGI. V lost 2 bases and J 0 bases, leaving 14 bases between the germline ends. CDR3 size: 17 residues. The CDR3 protein is CASSYTPPELSGNTIYF. In DNA form, the CDR3 reads TGTGCCAGCAGTTACACCCCACCGGAGCTCTCTGGAAACACCATATATTTT.

Many counts were recorded for this clonotype. The CDR3 DNA sequence: TGTGCCAGTACCCCTTGGGACAGGGCCACTGAAGCTTTCTTT. This codes for CASTPWDRATEAFF. The chain joins TRBV19 to TRBJ1-1; 9 nucleotides line up with TRBD1. V lost 7 bases, J lost 4 bases, and 7 bases stayed unmatched. The CDR3 runs to 14 residues. Per the germline V gene, CDR1 is LNHDA and CDR2 is SQIVND (reference sequence). Looking up the rest from reference TRBV19 and TRBJ1-1 gives the full variable domain: DGGITQSPKYLFRKEGQNVTLSCEQNLNHDAMYWYRQDPGQGLRLIYYSQIVNDFQKGDIAEGYSVSREKKESFPLTVTSAQKNPTAFYLCASTPWDRATEAFFGQGTRLTVV.

This rearrangement joins TRBV5-4 to TRBJ1-2; TRBD1 agrees at 12 bases. The CDR3 totals 17 residues. V lost 0 bases and J lost 7; bases outside the gene matches: 10. CDR1 is SGHNT, CDR2 YYREEE, per germline (reference sequence). The CDR3 nucleotides read TGTGCCAGCAGCTTGGAAACCGGGACAGGGGGCGCAGGTGGCTACACCTTC. As protein: CASSLETGTGGAGGYTF.

The table lists this clonotype with many counts. The chain is built from TRBV29-1 and TRBJ2-7; 8 bases agree with TRBD2. Unmatched junction bases numbered 12, after V lost 7 bases and J lost 4 bases. Germline V gene data show CDR1 as SQVTM and CDR2 as ANQGSEA. The CDR3 covers 14 residues. The CDR3 DNA sequence: TGCAGCGCTGCCCCAGCGGGAGTCGGGTACGAGCAGTACTTC. It translates to CSAAPAGVGYEQYF.

The V gene is TRBV28, the J gene TRBJ1-5; D might be TRBD1 (5 bases). The CDR3 spans 12 residues. The V gene's germline CDR1 is MDHEN and CDR2 SYDVKM. Trimming removed 9 bases at V and 3 bases at J, with 9 bases between. In DNA, the CDR3 is TGTGCCAGTCAGGGCGCCAATCAGCCCCAGCATTTT. Translated, it gives CASQGANQPQHF.

This clonotype has at least ten counts. The chain carries TRBV28 and TRBJ2-4; perhaps TRBD1 as D (7 bases). The CDR3 sequence is 12 residues long. CDR1 and CDR2 (germline): MDHEN, SYDVKM. V was shortened by 6 bases and J by 10 bases, with 13 bases between the two germline ends. DNA for the CDR3: TGTGCCAGCAGCCCAGGGGGGTGGATTCAGTACTTC. It codes for CASSPGGWIQYF.

The chain combines TRBV15 with TRBJ2-5; no clear D. Germline V gene data show CDR1 as LNHNV and CDR2 as YYDKDF (reference sequence). The CDR3 length is 17 residues. Trimming removed 3 bases from V and 5 bases from J, with 22 bases in between. CDR3 coding DNA: TGTGCCACCAGCAGCACCGCGACCCGAGGACGGACGGAGACCCAGTACTTC. It is translated as CATSSTATRGRTETQYF.

This clonotype was recorded at least ten times. This chain joins TRBV15 and TRBJ2-7; possibly TRBD1 for D (6 bases). The ends were cut back, 1 base at V and 0 bases at J, with 10 bases in the middle. Germline V gene lookup returns CDR1 LNHNV and CDR2 YYDKDF (reference sequence). This CDR3 region has 15 residues. The CDR3 bases are TGTGCCACCAGCAGAGGAGTGGACAGCTCCTACGAGCAGTACTTC. Translating it yields CATSRGVDSSYEQYF. Full variable domain (outside the CDR3, taken from reference TRBV15 and TRBJ2-7): DAMVIQNPRYQVTQFGKPVTLSCSQTLNHNVMYWYQQKSSQAPKLLFHYYDKDFNNEADTPDNFQSRRPNTSFCFLDIRSPGLGDTAMYLCATSRGVDSSYEQYFGPGTRLTVT.